Sequencing of this TCR beta chain was carried out in a study of patients and donors after allogeneic stem cell transplantation. Each CDR3 protein is one row after TCRdb ran MiXCR on the RT-PCR reads. The table records 400,000 to 450,000 distinct CDR3 sequences, 16% of them present only once. Unmatched junction bases numbered 4, after V lost 3 bases and J lost 5 bases. The CDR3 sequence is 14 residues long. CDR1 and CDR2 from the germline V gene are DFQATT and SNEGSKA (reference sequence). This clonotype was seen only a few times. The specimen was blood, either unsorted or a sorted T cell fraction (not recorded which). The chain joins TRBV20-1 to TRBJ1-6, with 7 bases lining up with TRBD1. The origin of this receptor is a human donor who was either an allogeneic HSCT recipient or a stem cell or donor lymphocyte infusion donor (not recorded which). It is not recorded whose cells these are; they may come from a transplant donor. The CDR3 DNA sequence: TGCAGTGCTAGTTCCGGGACAGATAATTCACCCCTCCACTTT. It is translated as CSASSGTDNSPLHF.